This record covers a single T cell receptor beta chain. Its antigen is as yet unknown. This may be a read error: a much more frequent sequence differs by one nucleotide. This CDR3 has 14 amino acids. The sample comes from a study of T cell repertoires in cytomegalovirus infection. Findings and caveats of the study: CMV-specific TCR beta clonotypes restricted by HLA-C were the ones dominating the ex vivo response.

In TCRdb, the reads were re-called with MiXCR into one record per CDR3 protein. The sample lists over 150,000 distinct CDR3 sequences, approximately 20% occurring once. The sequence came from a human donor in good health (CMV status not recorded). Some clones in this sample may be carry-over from other donors' samples. Specimen: PBMCs. J is TRBJ1-1 and V is TRBV7-1, with unresolved D. TRBV7-1 is known as an ORF, though its function is uncertain. The CDR3, as DNA: TGTGTCAGCACCGGTGCCGGAGCGAACACTGAAGCTTTCTTT. This sequence encodes CVSTGAGANTEAFF.